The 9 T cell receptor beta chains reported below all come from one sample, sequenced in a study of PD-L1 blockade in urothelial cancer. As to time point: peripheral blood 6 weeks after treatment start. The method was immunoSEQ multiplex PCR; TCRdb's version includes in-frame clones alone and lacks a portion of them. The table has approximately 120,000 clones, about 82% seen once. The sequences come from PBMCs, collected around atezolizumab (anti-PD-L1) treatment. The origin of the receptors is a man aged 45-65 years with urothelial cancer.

CDR3: CASRPSGRGETQYF. The CDR3 coding sequence is TGTGCCAGCAGACCTAGCGGGAGGGGTGAGACCCAGTACTTC. The chain is built from TRBV27 and TRBJ2-5; 12 bases are a match to TRBD2. The CDR3 is 14 amino acids. V was clipped by 6 bases and J by 5 bases; unmatched bases: 4. CDR1 is MNHEY and CDR2 is SMNVEV in the germline V gene (reference sequence).

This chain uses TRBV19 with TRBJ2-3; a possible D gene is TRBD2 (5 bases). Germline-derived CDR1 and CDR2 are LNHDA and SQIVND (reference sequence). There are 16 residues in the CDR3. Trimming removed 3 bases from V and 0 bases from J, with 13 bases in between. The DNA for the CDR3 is TGTGCCAGTAGTATTGCCCCAGCGGTCAGCACAGATACGCAGTATTTT. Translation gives CASSIAPAVSTDTQYF.

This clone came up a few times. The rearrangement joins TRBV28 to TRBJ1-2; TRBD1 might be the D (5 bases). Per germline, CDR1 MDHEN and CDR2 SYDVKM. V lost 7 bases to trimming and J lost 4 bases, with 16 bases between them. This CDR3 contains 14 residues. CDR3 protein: CASTPGLLGYGYTF. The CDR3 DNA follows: TGTGCCAGCACCCCAGGGCTTCTCGGCTATGGCTACACCTTC.

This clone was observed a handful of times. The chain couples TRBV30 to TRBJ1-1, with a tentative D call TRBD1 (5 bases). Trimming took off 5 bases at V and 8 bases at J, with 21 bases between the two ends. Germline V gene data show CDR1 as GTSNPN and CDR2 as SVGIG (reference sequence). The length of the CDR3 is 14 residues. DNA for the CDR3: TGTGCCTGGGGACGAGGTTTGGAGGGGATAGAAGCTTTCTTT. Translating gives CAWGRGLEGIEAFF. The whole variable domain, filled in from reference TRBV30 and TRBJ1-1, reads SQTIHQWPATLVQPVGSPLSLECTVEGTSNPNLYWYRQAAGRGLQLLFYSVGIGQISSEVPQNLSASRPQDRQFILSSKKLLLSDSGFYLCAWGRGLEGIEAFFGQGTRLTVV.

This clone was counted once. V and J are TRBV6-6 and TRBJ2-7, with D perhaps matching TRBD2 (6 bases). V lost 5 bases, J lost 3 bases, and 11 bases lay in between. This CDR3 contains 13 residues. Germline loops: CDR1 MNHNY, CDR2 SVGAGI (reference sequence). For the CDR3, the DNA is TGTGCCAGCAGTCCGGGACTGGGCTACGAGCAGTACTTC. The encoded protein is CASSPGLGYEQYF.

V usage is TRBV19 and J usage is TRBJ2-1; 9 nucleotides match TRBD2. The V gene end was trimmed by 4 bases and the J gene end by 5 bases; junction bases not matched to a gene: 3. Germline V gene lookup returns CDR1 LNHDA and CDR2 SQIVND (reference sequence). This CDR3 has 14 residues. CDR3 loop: CASSSGRANNEQFF. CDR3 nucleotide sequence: TGTGCCAGTAGTAGCGGGAGGGCTAACAATGAGCAGTTCTTC.

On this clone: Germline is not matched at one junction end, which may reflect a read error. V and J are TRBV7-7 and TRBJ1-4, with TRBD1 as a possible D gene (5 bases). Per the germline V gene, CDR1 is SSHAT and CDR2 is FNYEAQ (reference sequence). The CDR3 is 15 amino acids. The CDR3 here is CASSPTGANNEKLFF. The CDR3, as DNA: TGTGCTAGCAGCCCTACAGGAGCCAATAATGAAAAACTGTTTTTT.

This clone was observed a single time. In DNA form, the CDR3 reads TGTGCCAGCAGACGGACAGGGGATAATTCACCCCTCCACTTT. Protein sequence: CASRRTGDNSPLHF. This sequence joins TRBV6-1 and TRBJ1-6, with 9 bases fitting TRBD1. Trimming at V came to 6 bases and at J to 5 bases, leaving 2 bases not matched to a gene. Germline loops: CDR1 MNHNS, CDR2 SASEGT. The CDR3 has 14 residues.

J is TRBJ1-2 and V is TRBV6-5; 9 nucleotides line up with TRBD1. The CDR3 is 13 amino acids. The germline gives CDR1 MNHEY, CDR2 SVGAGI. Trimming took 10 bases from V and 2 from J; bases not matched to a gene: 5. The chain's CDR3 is CAITGGWNYGYTF. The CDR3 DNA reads TGTGCCATCACAGGGGGCTGGAACTATGGCTACACCTTC.